This note documents a single T cell receptor (beta chain) sequence. V gave up 1 base and J gave up 4 bases; unmatched junction bases: 3. CDR3 size: 15 residues. Germline V gene data show CDR1 as LNHNV and CDR2 as YYDKDF (reference sequence). Sequencing was performed with immunoSEQ multiplex PCR; in TCRdb, only in-frame clones are kept and a portion is missing. Here the sample spans 75,000 to 100,000 clones, 86% being singletons. The sample originates from a study of graft-versus-host responses after intestinal transplantation. Study in general: Uniformly, recipients were administered anti-thymocyte globulin induction with subsequent tacrolimus and steroids for two to three years.

This specimen was PBMCs, taken 255 days after intestinal transplant. The source of this sequence is a human patient who received an intestinal transplant, so some T cells may come from the graft donor. This sequence joins TRBV15 and TRBJ1-5; 8 nucleotides match TRBD1. The CDR3 DNA is TGTGCCACCAGCAGAGGGACAGGGCGGAATCAGCCCCAGCATTTT. Amino acids: CATSRGTGRNQPQHF.